The 6 T cell receptor beta chains presented below share a single source sample, sequenced in a study of shared clonotypes between healthy human individuals. Terminally differentiated effector memory CD45RA+ cells were excluded from the naive CD8 cells, which were CD45RO-negative and positively selected for CCR7. The assay was immunoSEQ multiplex PCR, and TCRdb's table has in-frame clones only and misses some. The table shows about 2.1 million clones, with approximately 94% occurring only once. Sequencing was performed on naive CD8+ T cells from PBMCs. These receptors were taken from a man aged 18 to 35 in good health. Some clones in this sample may be carry-over from other donors' samples.

The chain combines TRBV15 with TRBJ2-3; D is possibly TRBD1 (5 bases). Germline V gives CDR1 LNHNV, CDR2 YYDKDF (reference sequence). Trimming cost V 0 bases and J 2 bases, with 15 bases left between them. The CDR3 length is 17 residues. The DNA for the CDR3 is TGTGCCACCAGCAGAGACCCCCAGGGCTCCCTCACAGATACGCAGTATTTT. Protein product: CATSRDPQGSLTDTQYF. Supplemented by reference TRBV15 and TRBJ2-3, the full variable domain reads DAMVIQNPRYQVTQFGKPVTLSCSQTLNHNVMYWYQQKSSQAPKLLFHYYDKDFNNEADTPDNFQSRRPNTSFCFLDIRSPGLGDTAMYLCATSRDPQGSLTDTQYFGPGTRLTVL.

The chain couples TRBV7-6 to TRBJ2-7; the match to TRBD2 covers 8 bases. CDR1 and CDR2 from the germline V gene are SGHVS and FNYEAQ. The CDR3 extends over 15 amino acids. Trimming took 4 bases from V and 2 from J; bases not matched to a gene: 7. CDR3 in amino acids: CASSSRTSSTYEQYF. CDR3 coding DNA: TGTGCCAGCAGCTCGCGGACTAGCTCGACCTACGAGCAGTACTTC.

The chain is built from TRBV27 and TRBJ2-3; D might be TRBD1 (6 bases). The CDR3 loop spans 16 amino acids. With 5 bases removed from V and 0 bases from J, the gap between germline ends came to 15 bases. Germline V gene sequence: CDR1 MNHEY, CDR2 SMNVEV (reference sequence). CDR3 in DNA: TGTGCCAGCAGTATCCGGACAGCTACTAGCACAGATACGCAGTATTTT. As protein: CASSIRTATSTDTQYF.

The CDR3 bases are TGCGCCAGCAGCCAAGATCGGTCCCGGTTCGAGCCCGGGAGGGCCAACGTCCTGACTTTC. This translates into CASSQDRSRFEPGRANVLTF. The chain links TRBV4-3 to TRBJ2-6; D may be TRBD2 (5 bases). This CDR3 spans 20 amino acids. Germline V gives CDR1 LGHNA, CDR2 YSLEER. V was trimmed by 0 bases and J by 5 bases, leaving 23 bases between them.

The genes are TRBV25-1 and TRBJ2-1; no clear D gene. Trimming removed 10 bases at V and 4 bases at J, with 14 bases between. The CDR3 contains 13 residues. Germline CDR1 reads MGHDK; CDR2 reads SYGVNS. CDR3 protein: CATSWSGYNEQFF. The CDR3 DNA reads as TGTGCCACCTCATGGTCCGGGTACAATGAGCAGTTCTTC.

J is TRBJ1-3 and V is TRBV5-6; 9 bases line up with TRBD1. With 0 bases clipped from V and 0 bases from J, the junction kept 1 base outside the gene matches. Germline-derived CDR1 and CDR2 are SGHDT and YYEEEE. The length of the CDR3 is 16 residues. Here the CDR3 DNA reads TGTGCCAGCAGCTTGGGACAGGGGGGCTCTGGAAACACCATATATTTT. As protein: CASSLGQGGSGNTIYF.